What follows describes a single T cell receptor (beta chain). Its specific antigen is unknown. Per-base qualities were not stored, and no clone one base away is much larger. The germline V and J ends show losses of 5 bases and 5 bases respectively, and no gene match explains 8 bases of the junction. The germline V gene encodes CDR1 MNHEY and CDR2 SMNVEV (reference sequence). From its cysteine to its phenylalanine, the CDR3 spans 15 amino acids. Kept here is only the CDR3 DNA, which spans 45 bases and is read in frame from base 1. Libraries were prepared through the immunoSEQ multiplex PCR assay. This is the immuneACCESS table as TCRdb keeps it, with only in-frame sequences that have V and J called. A part of the clones is gone; compared with another copy, unresolved V genes explain less than half, and the rest is unexplained. Present in this sample are 25,000 to 35,000 clones, around 79% of which were seen just once. Jointly, the top ten make up 20% to 25% of the sample.

The data stem from a study of control samples from healthy donors and cancer patients (dated by TCRdb to the early 2020s). Sample: PBMCs. The TCR originated in a man in his fifties or sixties with head and neck cancer. The chain links TRBV27 with TRBJ2-7, with TRBD1 matching 11 junction bases. The sequenced DNA is TGTGCCAGCAGTCCGGACAGGGGGCGCCCGGACGAGCAGTACTTC. It is translated as CASSPDRGRPDEQYF.